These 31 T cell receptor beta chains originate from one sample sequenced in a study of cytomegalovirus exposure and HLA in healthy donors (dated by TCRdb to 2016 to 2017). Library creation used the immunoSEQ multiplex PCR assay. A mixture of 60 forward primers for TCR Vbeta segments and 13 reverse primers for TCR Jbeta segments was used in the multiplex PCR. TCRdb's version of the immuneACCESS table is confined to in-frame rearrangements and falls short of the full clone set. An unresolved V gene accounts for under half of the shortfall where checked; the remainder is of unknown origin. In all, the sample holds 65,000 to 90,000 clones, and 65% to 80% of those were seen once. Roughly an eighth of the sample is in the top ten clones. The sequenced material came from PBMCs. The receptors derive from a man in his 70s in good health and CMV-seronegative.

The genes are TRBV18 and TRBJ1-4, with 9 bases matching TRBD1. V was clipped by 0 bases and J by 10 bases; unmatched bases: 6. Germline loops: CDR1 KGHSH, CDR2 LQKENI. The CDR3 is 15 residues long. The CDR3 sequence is CASSPPSDRGGKLFF. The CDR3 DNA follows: TGTGCCAGCTCACCACCTTCGGACAGGGGCGGAAAACTGTTTTTT.

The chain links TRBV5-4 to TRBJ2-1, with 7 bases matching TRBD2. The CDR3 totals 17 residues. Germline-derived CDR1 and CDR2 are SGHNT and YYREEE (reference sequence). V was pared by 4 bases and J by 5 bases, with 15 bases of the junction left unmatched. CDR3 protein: CASSHKLMVAGHNEQFF. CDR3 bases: TGTGCCAGCAGCCATAAATTGATGGTAGCGGGCCACAATGAGCAGTTCTTC. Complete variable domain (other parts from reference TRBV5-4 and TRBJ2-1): ETGVTQSPTHLIKTRGQQVTLRCSSQSGHNTVSWYQQALGQGPQFIFQYYREEENGRGNFPPRFSGLQFPNYSSELNVNALELDDSALYLCASSHKLMVAGHNEQFFGPGTRLTVL.

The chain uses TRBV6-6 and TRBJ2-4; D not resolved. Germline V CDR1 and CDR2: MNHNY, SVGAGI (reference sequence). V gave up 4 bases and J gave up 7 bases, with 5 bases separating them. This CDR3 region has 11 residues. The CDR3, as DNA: TGTGCCAGCAGTTCCGTTAACATTCAGTACTTC. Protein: CASSSVNIQYF.

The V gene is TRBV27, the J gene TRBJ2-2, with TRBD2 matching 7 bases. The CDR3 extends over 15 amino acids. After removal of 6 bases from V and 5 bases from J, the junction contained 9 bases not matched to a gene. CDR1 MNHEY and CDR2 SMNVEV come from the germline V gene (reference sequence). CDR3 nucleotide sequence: TGTGCCAGCAGGGCATGGGAGGGCCGGACCGGGGAGCTGTTTTTT. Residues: CASRAWEGRTGELFF.

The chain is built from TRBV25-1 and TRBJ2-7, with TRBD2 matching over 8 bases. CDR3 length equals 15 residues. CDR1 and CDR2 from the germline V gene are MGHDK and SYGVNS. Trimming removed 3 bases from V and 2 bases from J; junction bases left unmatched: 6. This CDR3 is CASSDPAGEAYEQYF. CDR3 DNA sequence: TGTGCCAGCAGTGACCCAGCGGGAGAAGCCTACGAGCAGTACTTC.

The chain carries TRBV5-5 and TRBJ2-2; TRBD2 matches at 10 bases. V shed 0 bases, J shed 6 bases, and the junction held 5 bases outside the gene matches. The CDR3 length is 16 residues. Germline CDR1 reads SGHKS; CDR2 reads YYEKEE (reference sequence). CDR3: CASSLVLSGGAGELFF. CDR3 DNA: TGTGCCAGCAGCTTGGTTTTAAGCGGGGGGGCCGGGGAGCTGTTTTTT.

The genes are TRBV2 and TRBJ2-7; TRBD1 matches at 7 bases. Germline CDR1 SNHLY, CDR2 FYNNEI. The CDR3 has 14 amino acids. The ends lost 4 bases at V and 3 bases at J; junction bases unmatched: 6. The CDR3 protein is CASSVLGGVYEQYF. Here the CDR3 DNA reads TGTGCCAGCAGTGTTTTAGGGGGCGTCTACGAGCAGTACTTC.

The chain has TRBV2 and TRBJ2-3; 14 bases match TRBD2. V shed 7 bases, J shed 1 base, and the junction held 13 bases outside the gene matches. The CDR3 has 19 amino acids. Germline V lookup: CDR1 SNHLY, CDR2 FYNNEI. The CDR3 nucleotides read TGTGCCAGCATCCCGACTAGCGGGAGGGCCGGTTGGGGCACAGATACGCAGTATTTT. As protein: CASIPTSGRAGWGTDTQYF.

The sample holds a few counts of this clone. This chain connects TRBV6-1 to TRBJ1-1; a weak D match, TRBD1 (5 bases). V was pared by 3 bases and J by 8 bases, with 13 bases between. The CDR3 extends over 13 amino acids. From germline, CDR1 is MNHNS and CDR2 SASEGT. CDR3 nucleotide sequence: TGTGCCAGCAGTGACGGTAGGGGCAGGGAAGCTTTCTTT. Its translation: CASSDGRGREAFF.

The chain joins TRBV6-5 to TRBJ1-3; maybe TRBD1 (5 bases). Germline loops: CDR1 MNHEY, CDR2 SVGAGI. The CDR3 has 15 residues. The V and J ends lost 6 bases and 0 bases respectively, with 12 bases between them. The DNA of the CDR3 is TGTGCCAGCAGGACTCAGGGATTCTCTGGAAACACCATATATTTT. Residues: CASRTQGFSGNTIYF.

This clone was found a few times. The CDR3 DNA reads TGTGCCAGCAGCCTTTCAGGGTTCCCAGAGACCCAGTACTTC. Translating it yields CASSLSGFPETQYF. V is TRBV27 and J is TRBJ2-5, with D perhaps TRBD1 (5 bases). Germline lookup yields CDR1 MNHEY and CDR2 SMNVEV (reference sequence). This CDR3 is 14 amino acids long. V was cut by 6 bases and J by 4 bases, with 15 bases left in between.

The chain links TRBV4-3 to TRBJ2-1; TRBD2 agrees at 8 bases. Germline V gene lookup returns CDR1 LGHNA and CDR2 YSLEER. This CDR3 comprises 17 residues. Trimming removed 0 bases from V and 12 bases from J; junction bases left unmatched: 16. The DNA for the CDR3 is TGCGCCAGCAGCCAAGATATGCAGCGGGGCCTCGCGGGGGGGCAGTTCTTC. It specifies CASSQDMQRGLAGGQFF.

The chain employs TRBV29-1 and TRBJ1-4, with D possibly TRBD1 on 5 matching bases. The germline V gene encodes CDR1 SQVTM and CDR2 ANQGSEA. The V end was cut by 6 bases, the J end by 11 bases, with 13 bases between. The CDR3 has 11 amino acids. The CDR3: CSVPRGLKLFF. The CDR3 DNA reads TGCAGCGTACCCCGGGGACTGAAACTGTTTTTT.

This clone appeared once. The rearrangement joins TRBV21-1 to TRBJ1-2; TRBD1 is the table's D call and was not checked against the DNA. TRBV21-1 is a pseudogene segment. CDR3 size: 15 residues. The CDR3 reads CASSKRRDRDDGYTF. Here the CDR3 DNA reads TGTGCCAGCAGCAAACGAAGAGACAGGGACGATGGCTACACCTTC.

CDR3 sequence: CASSQRAPGGSGEKLFF. CDR3 nucleotide sequence: TGCGCCAGCAGCCAAAGAGCCCCGGGAGGCTCAGGTGAAAAACTGTTTTTT. The rearrangement joins TRBV4-3 to TRBJ1-4; D is unclear. Germline assignment: CDR1 LGHNA and CDR2 YSLEER. Trimming took off 2 bases at V and 7 bases at J, with 20 bases between the two ends. CDR3 length: 17 amino acids.

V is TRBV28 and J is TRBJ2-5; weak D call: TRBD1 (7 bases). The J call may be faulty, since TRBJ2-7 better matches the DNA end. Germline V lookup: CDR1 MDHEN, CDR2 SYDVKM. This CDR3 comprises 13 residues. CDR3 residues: CASNQGGTYEQYF. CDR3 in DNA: TGTGCCAGCAACCAGGGGGGAACCTACGAGCAGTACTTC.

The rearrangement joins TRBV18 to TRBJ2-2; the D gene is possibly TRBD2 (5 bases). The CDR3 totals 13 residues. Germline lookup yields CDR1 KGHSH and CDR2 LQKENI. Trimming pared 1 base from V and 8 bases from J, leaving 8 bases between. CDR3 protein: CASSPRLAGELFF. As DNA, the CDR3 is TGTGCCAGCTCACCACGGCTAGCTGGGGAGCTGTTTTTT.

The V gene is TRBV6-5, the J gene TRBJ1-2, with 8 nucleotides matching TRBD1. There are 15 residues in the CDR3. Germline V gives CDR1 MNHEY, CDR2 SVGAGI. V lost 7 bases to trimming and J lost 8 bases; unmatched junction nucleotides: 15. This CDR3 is CASTYRDRILGGYTF. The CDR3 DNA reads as TGTGCCAGCACTTATCGGGACAGGATCTTGGGAGGCTACACCTTC.

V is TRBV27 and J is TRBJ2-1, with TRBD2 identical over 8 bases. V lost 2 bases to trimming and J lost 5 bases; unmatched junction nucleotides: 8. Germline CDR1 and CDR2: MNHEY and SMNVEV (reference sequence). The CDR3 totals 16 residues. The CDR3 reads CASSLGHGRVDNEQFF. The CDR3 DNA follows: TGTGCCAGCAGTTTAGGTCACGGGAGGGTGGACAATGAGCAGTTCTTC.

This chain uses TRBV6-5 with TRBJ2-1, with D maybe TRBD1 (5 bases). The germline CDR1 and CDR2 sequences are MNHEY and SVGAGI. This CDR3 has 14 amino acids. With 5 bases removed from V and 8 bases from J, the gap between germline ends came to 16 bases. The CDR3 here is CASSTNRQSHEQFF. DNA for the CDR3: TGTGCCAGCAGTACCAACCGACAGTCCCATGAGCAGTTCTTC.

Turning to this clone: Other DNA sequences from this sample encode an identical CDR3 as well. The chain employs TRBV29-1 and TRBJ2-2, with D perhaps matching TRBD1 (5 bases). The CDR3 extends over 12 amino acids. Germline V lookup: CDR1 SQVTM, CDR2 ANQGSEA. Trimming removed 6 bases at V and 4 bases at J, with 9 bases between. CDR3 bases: TGCAGCGTGGGGCAGGGCACCGGGGAGCTGTTTTTT. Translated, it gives CSVGQGTGELFF.

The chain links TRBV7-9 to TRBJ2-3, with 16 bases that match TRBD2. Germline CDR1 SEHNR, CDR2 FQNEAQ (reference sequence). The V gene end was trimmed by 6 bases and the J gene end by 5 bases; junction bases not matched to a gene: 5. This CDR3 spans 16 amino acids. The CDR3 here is CASRRGLAGGRDTQYF. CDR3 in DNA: TGTGCCAGCAGACGGGGACTAGCGGGAGGGAGAGATACGCAGTATTTT.

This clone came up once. CDR3 bases: TGCGCCAGCAGCTTGGGGCCCGGGGGCGGGGGTTACGAGCAGTACTTC. Translated: CASSLGPGGGGYEQYF. The chain has TRBV5-1 and TRBJ2-5, with a possible D match to TRBD2 (7 bases). The assigned J gene may be wrong: the sequence end matches TRBJ2-7 better. Germline CDR1 and CDR2: SGHRS and YFSETQ. The CDR3 contains 16 residues.

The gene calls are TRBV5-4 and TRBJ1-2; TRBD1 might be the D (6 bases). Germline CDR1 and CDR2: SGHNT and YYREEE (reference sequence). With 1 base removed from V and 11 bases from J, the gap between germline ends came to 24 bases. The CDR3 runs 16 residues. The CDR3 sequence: CASSLNAGAQGFRYTF. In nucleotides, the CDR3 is TGTGCCAGCAGCTTGAACGCTGGGGCACAGGGTTTTCGGTACACCTTC.

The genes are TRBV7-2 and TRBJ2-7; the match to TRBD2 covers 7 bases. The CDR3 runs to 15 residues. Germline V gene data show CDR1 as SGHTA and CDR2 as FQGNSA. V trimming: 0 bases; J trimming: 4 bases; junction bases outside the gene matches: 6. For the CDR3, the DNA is TGTGCCAGCAGCTTAGCGGGAGGGATTTCATACGAGCAGTACTTC. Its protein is CASSLAGGISYEQYF.

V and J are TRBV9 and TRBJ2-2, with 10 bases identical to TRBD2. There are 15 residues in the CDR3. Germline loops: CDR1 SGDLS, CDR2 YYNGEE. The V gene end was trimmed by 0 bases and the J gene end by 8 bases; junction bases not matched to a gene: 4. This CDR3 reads CASSVGLAGQGELFF. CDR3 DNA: TGTGCCAGCAGCGTAGGACTAGCGGGTCAGGGGGAGCTGTTTTTT.

CDR3 residues: CASSQDHGGTGNTIYF. CDR3 bases: TGCGCCAGCAGCCAAGATCACGGGGGAACTGGAAACACCATATATTTT. The chain couples TRBV4-3 to TRBJ1-3, with D perhaps matching TRBD1 (5 bases). CDR1 is LGHNA and CDR2 is YSLEER in the germline V gene. The length of the CDR3 is 16 residues. Trimming removed 0 bases from V and 2 bases from J, with 11 bases in between.

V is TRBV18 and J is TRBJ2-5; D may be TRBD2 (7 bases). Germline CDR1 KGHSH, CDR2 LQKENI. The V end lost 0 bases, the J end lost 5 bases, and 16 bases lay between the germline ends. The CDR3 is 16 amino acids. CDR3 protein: CASSPPRGQGGETQYF. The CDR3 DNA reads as TGTGCCAGCTCACCACCCAGGGGCCAGGGAGGGGAGACCCAGTACTTC.

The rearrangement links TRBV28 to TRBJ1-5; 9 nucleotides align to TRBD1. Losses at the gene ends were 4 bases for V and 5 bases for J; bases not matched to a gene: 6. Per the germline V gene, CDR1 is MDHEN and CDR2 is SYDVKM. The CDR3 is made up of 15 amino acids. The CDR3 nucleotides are TGTGCCAGCAGTTCCTCCGGGACAGGGTATCAGCCCCAGCATTTT. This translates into CASSSSGTGYQPQHF. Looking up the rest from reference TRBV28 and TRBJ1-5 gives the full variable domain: DVKVTQSSRYLVKRTGEKVFLECVQDMDHENMFWYRQDPGLGLRLIYFSYDVKMKEKGDIPEGYSVSREKKERFSLILESASTNQTSMYLCASSSSGTGYQPQHFGDGTRLSIL.

The CDR3 region is CASSTPGTAEQYF. In DNA, the CDR3 is TGTGCCAGCAGCACACCCGGGACAGCGGAGCAGTACTTC. The gene calls are TRBV11-2 and TRBJ2-7, with 7 bases lining up with TRBD1. Losses at the gene ends were 5 bases for V and 7 bases for J; bases not matched to a gene: 8. The CDR3 runs to 13 residues. CDR1 is SGHAT and CDR2 is FQNNGV in the germline V gene.

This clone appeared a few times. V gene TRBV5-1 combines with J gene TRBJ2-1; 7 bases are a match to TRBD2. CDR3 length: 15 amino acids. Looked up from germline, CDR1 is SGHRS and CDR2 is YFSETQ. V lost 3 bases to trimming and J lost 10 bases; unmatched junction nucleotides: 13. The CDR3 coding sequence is TGCGCCAGCAGCTGGGGCCGGGGCGGGAGTGACGAGCAGTTCTTC. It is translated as CASSWGRGGSDEQFF.